The 16 T cell receptor beta chains below come from one sample, sequenced in a study of blood T cells in healthy people across ages. Combining a sample-barcoded 5' primer with a J-beta primer mix, a second PCR ran for roughly 7 to 11 cycles. TCRdb analysed the 5' RACE reads with MiXCR anew, one entry per CDR3 protein. The sample shows more than 900,000 distinct CDR3 sequences, 20% to 25% of them seen only once. These same data were also listed under a study on T cells of mothers and their children.

Sequencing was carried out using blood. These receptors were taken from a girl aged 2-10 years in good health.

In this sample, this clonotype turned up a few times. The V call is TRBV19, the J call TRBJ1-4; 9 bases map to TRBD1. This CDR3 comprises 15 residues. The ends lost 4 bases at V and 7 bases at J; junction bases unmatched: 7. Germline V CDR1 and CDR2: LNHDA, SQIVND (reference sequence). The chain's CDR3 is CASSNRQGDIEKLFF. The CDR3 DNA is TGTGCCAGTAGTAACCGACAGGGGGATATTGAAAAACTGTTTTTT.

This clonotype was counted only a few times. The V gene is TRBV7-6, the J gene TRBJ2-7; the D is unclear. The germline V and J ends were trimmed by 1 base and 4 bases, with 17 bases remaining between them. CDR3 length: 16 amino acids. Germline V CDR1 and CDR2: SGHVS, FNYEAQ. CDR3 sequence: CASSLEASTAAYEQYF. The CDR3 DNA is TGTGCCAGCAGCTTAGAGGCCTCGACGGCGGCGTACGAGCAGTACTTC.

CDR3 in DNA: TGTGCCAGGTGTGGCGGCTACACCTTC. Amino acid sequence: CARCGGYTF. The chain employs TRBV6-4 and TRBJ1-2; D remains ambiguous. Trimming cost V 9 bases and J 8 bases, with 7 bases left between them. The CDR3 is 9 amino acids. Per the germline V gene, CDR1 is MRHNA and CDR2 is SNTAGT.

J is TRBJ2-3 and V is TRBV11-2; perhaps TRBD2 as D (5 bases). V gave up 0 bases and J gave up 9 bases, with 25 bases separating them. CDR3 length equals 18 residues. Germline lookup yields CDR1 SGHAT and CDR2 FQNNGV. The CDR3 spells CASSLDSWPGSTRRTQYF. Here the CDR3 DNA reads TGTGCCAGCAGCTTAGACTCATGGCCGGGGAGTACGAGGAGGACGCAGTATTTT.

The V gene is TRBV12-3 or TRBV12-4, the J gene TRBJ1-5; TRBD1 aligns across 7 bases. CDR3 length: 14 residues. The J segment lost 5 bases and the V segment lost 3 bases, leaving 4 bases of the junction unmatched. In nucleotides, the CDR3 is TGTGCCAGCAGTTTCCAGGGGGGGTATCAGCCCCAGCATTTT. Its translation: CASSFQGGYQPQHF.

V usage is TRBV2 and J usage is TRBJ1-5; D remains unclear. Germline loops: CDR1 SNHLY, CDR2 FYNNEI. Trimming took off 4 bases at V and 6 bases at J, with 13 bases between the two ends. CDR3 length: 14 amino acids. Here the CDR3 reads CASSGVGLVQPQHF. CDR3 bases: TGTGCCAGCAGTGGGGTGGGTCTGGTTCAGCCCCAGCATTTT.

As to this clonotype: A clone one base away is much larger, so this may be a read error. The chain employs TRBV6-5 and TRBJ1-1; TRBD1 matches at 10 bases. From germline, CDR1 is MNHEY and CDR2 SVGAGI. The CDR3 totals 13 residues. In DNA form, the CDR3 reads TGTGCCAGCATCGGACAGGGGGGTACTGAAGCTCTCTTT. Protein sequence: CASIGQGGTEALF.

This clonotype came up a few times. J is TRBJ1-1 and V is TRBV9; D is unclear. This CDR3 has 13 amino acids. V was shortened by 4 bases and J by 11 bases, with 18 bases between the two germline ends. Germline V gene data show CDR1 as SGDLS and CDR2 as YYNGEE. The CDR3 loop is CASSSTGSPPAFF. In DNA form, the CDR3 reads TGTGCCAGCAGCTCCACTGGTTCGCCCCCGGCTTTCTTT.

The V and J genes are TRBV11-3 and TRBJ2-3; D unresolved. V was cut by 1 base and J by 4 bases, with 9 bases left in between. CDR3 size: 14 residues. Germline V gene lookup returns CDR1 SGHNT and CDR2 YENEEA. DNA of the CDR3: TGTGCCAGCAGCTTAGGGTTCGACTCAGATACGCAGTATTTT. This encodes CASSLGFDSDTQYF. The whole variable domain, remainder taken from reference TRBV11-3 and TRBJ2-3, is EAGVVQSPRYKIIEKKQPVAFWCNPISGHNTLYWYLQNLGQGPELLIRYENEEAVDDSQLPKDRFSAERLKGVDSTLKIQPAELGDSAVYLCASSLGFDSDTQYFGPGTRLTVL.

This chain uses TRBV9 with TRBJ2-1, with 9 nucleotides matching TRBD1. TRBJ2-5 matches the DNA end more closely, so the J call is doubtful. Germline assignment: CDR1 SGDLS and CDR2 YYNGEE. The length of the CDR3 is 16 residues. The CDR3, as DNA: TGTGCCAGCAGCGTCGGACAGGGGCTAACCGGGGAGACCCAGTACTTC. This codes for CASSVGQGLTGETQYF.

This rearrangement joins TRBV7-2 to TRBJ2-1; D uncertain. CDR3 length: 14 amino acids. The germline V and J ends were trimmed by 4 bases and 2 bases, with 9 bases remaining between them. Germline CDR1 and CDR2: SGHTA and FQGNSA. CDR3 sequence (DNA): TGTGCCAGCAGCTCTTGGCGGACCTACAATGAGCAGTTCTTC. Its translation: CASSSWRTYNEQFF.

This chain joins TRBV7-3 and TRBJ2-3; TRBD2 matches 9 bases. V shed 1 base and J 4 bases; nucleotides not matched to a gene: 6. This CDR3 has 16 residues. The germline V gene has CDR1 SGHTA and CDR2 FQGTGA. The CDR3 here is CASSLRASGVPDTQYF. For the CDR3, the DNA is TGTGCCAGCAGCTTAAGGGCTAGCGGGGTACCAGATACGCAGTATTTT. The whole variable domain, filled in from reference TRBV7-3 and TRBJ2-3, reads GAGVSQTPSNKVTEKGKYVELRCDPISGHTALYWYRQSLGQGPEFLIYFQGTGAADDSGLPNDRFFAVRPEGSVSTLKIQRTERGDSAVYLCASSLRASGVPDTQYFGPGTRLTVL.

This clonotype was detected only a few times. V gene TRBV9 combines with J gene TRBJ1-2; the D is unclear. The germline V gene encodes CDR1 SGDLS and CDR2 YYNGEE. The V and J ends lost 3 bases and 7 bases respectively, with 4 bases between them. CDR3 size: 10 residues. The CDR3, as DNA: TGTGCCAGCAGCGGTCTTGGCTACACCTTC. It translates to CASSGLGYTF.

The chain employs TRBV5-1 and TRBJ2-3, with TRBD2 identical over 7 bases. J gave up 4 bases and V 0 bases, and 8 bases lay outside the gene matches. This CDR3 has 16 amino acids. Germline V gives CDR1 SGHRS, CDR2 YFSETQ. CDR3 protein: CASSLGGGTGPDTQYF. CDR3 DNA sequence: TGCGCCAGCAGCTTGGGCGGGGGAACCGGCCCAGATACGCAGTATTTT.

This clonotype was seen only a few times. A junction end diverges from the germline sequence, so it may reflect a read error. This chain joins TRBV5-1 and TRBJ2-1; D remains unclear. Germline loops: CDR1 SGHRS, CDR2 YFSETQ. The CDR3 runs to 12 residues. The CDR3 nucleotides are TGTGCCAGCAGCTGGACCGAAAATGAGCAGTTCTTC. This encodes CASSWTENEQFF.

Only a few counts were recorded for this clonotype. V gene TRBV6-2 or TRBV6-3 combines with J gene TRBJ1-2; D uncertain. CDR3 length: 16 amino acids. The V gene lost 5 bases and the J gene lost 0 bases, with 16 bases spanning the gap. CDR1 is MNHEY, CDR2 SVGEGT, per germline. In nucleotides, the CDR3 is TGTGCCAGCAGTCCTACCTCAGTGATGGCTAACTATGGCTACACCTTC. Translated: CASSPTSVMANYGYTF.